The 6 T cell receptor beta chains reported below all come from one sample, sequenced in a study of tissue T cells after allogeneic stem cell transplantation. The repertoire was sequenced with immunoSEQ multiplex PCR; TCRdb's copy has only in-frame clones and lacks some. The sample lists 6,000 or so clones; 40% to 60% were seen once. Time point described: mouse harvest day 7 after allogeneic transplant. Tail vein injection delivered 10^7 T-cell-depleted bone marrow cells and 10^6 splenic CD5+ T cells. Sequencing was carried out using gut tissue. These receptors were collected from a female BALB/c mouse given C57BL/6 T cells with graft-versus-host disease after an allogeneic hematopoietic cell transplant.

This clone was observed a single time. Germline and genes here are mouse. The CDR3 sequence is CASSGTGAGNTLYF. The CDR3 DNA, read in part, is TGTGCCAGCAGTGGGACAGGGGCTGGAAATACGCTCTAT. The V call is TRBV19, the J call TRBJ1-3; 10 bases map to TRBD1. With the read ending 1 residue before the CDR3 end, the germline J gene is used to fill in that end. The germline gives CDR1 FNHDT, CDR2 SITEND (reference sequence). J was trimmed by 2 bases and V by 4 bases; bases with no gene match: 0. The CDR3 is 14 amino acids.

As for this clone: Gene names refer to mouse genes. The read finishes 1 residue shy of the CDR3 end, and the germline J gene is used to complete it. The chain is built from TRBV12-2 and TRBJ1-4; D remains ambiguous. Germline CDR1 and CDR2: SGHLS and HYDKME. The V gene lost 4 bases and the J gene lost 3 bases, with 5 bases spanning the gap. This CDR3 has 12 amino acids. The part of the CDR3 DNA that was read is TGTGCCAGCTCCTTTACCAACGAAAGATTATTT. Amino acid sequence: CASSFTNERLF. The whole CDR3 sequence is CASSFTNERLFF.

In regard to this clone: The gene names here belong to mouse. The read comes to an end 1 residue before the CDR3 does, leaving the germline J gene to fill in the end. The V gene is TRBV3, the J gene TRBJ2-7; no clear D. The CDR3 runs to 11 residues. Germline V CDR1 and CDR2: SNHLY, FYNGKV (reference sequence). The V end lost 5 bases, the J end lost 7 bases, and 9 bases lay between the germline ends. The CDR3 spells CASSLREEQYF. CDR3 DNA, as far as it was read: TGTGCCAGCAGCCTCCGGGAGGAACAGTAC.

Comments on this clone: Gene and germline names: mouse. The CDR3 extends 1 residue past the end of the read, so its final part is completed from the germline J gene. This chain joins TRBV23 and TRBJ2-5; the D segment call TRBD2 is taken from the table without a DNA check. Germline lookup yields CDR1 KGHTA and CDR2 FQNQQP. The CDR3 totals 14 residues. CDR3 sequence: CSSSQSGGGGTQYF. CDR3 DNA, as far as it was read: TGCTCCAGCAGTCAATCTGGCGGGGGGGGCACCCAGTAC.

This clone has more than one count but fewer than ten. Gene names are mouse gene names. The read terminates 1 residue before the CDR3 end, so the remaining end is supplied by the germline J gene. This chain links TRBV26 with TRBJ2-7, with 10 bases lining up with TRBD2. Per the germline V gene, CDR1 is KGHPV and CDR2 is FQNQEV (reference sequence). V shed 2 bases, J shed 4 bases, and the junction held 8 bases outside the gene matches. The CDR3 has 16 amino acids. The sequenced part of the CDR3 DNA is TGTGCCAGCAGTCTGGCCTGGGGGGGCAGGGGATATGAACAGTAC. Translation: CASSLAWGGRGYEQY. The whole CDR3 sequence reads CASSLAWGGRGYEQYF.

There are a few counts of this clone. Germline and genes here are mouse. The CDR3 goes on 1 residue after the read ends, and that part is filled in from the germline J gene. This sequence joins TRBV15 and TRBJ2-7, with a tentative D call TRBD1 (7 bases). Per germline, CDR1 SGHND and CDR2 FRSKSL. The germline V and J ends were trimmed by 5 bases and 1 base, with 9 bases remaining between them. The CDR3 is 13 amino acids. The CDR3 loop reads CASSPGGSYEQYF. The DNA read from the CDR3 is TGTGCCAGCAGTCCAGGGGGGTCCTATGAACAGTAC.